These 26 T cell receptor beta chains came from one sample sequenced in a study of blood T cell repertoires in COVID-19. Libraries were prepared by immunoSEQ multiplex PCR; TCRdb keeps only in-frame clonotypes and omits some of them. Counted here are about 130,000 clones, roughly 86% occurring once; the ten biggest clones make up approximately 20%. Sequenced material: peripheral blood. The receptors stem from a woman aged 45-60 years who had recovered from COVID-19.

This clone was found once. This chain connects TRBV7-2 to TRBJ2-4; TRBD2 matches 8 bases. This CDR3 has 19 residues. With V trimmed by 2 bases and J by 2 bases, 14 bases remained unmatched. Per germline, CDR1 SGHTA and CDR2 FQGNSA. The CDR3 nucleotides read TGTGCCAGCAGCTTAAGGAGTGGGTGGCTAGCGGGTACCAAAAACATTCAGTACTTC. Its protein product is CASSLRSGWLAGTKNIQYF.

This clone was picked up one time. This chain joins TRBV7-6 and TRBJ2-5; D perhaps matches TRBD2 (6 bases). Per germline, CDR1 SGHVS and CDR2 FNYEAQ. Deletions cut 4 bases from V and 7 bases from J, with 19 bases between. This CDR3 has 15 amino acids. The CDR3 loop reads CASSSSRDSVGTQYF. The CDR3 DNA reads TGTGCCAGCAGCTCGTCCCGGGACTCTGTCGGGACCCAGTACTTC. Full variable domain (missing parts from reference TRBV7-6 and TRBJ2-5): GAGVSQSPRYKVTKRGQDVALRCDPISGHVSLYWYRQALGQGPEFLTYFNYEAQQDKSGLPNDRFSAERPEGSISTLTIQRTEQRDSAMYRCASSSSRDSVGTQYFGPGTRLLVL.

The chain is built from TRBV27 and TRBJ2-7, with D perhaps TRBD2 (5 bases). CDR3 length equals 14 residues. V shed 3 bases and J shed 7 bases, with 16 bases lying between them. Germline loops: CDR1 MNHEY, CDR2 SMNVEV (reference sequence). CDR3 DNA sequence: TGTGCCAGCAGTTTGGGAAGGGTAGCGTTGGAGCAGTACTTC. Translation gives CASSLGRVALEQYF.

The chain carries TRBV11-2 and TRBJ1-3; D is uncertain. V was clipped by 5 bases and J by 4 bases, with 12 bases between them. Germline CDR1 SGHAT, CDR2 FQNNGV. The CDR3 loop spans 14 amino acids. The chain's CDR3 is CASSATLSGNTIYF. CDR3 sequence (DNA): TGTGCCAGCAGCGCCACTCTGTCAGGAAACACCATATATTTT.

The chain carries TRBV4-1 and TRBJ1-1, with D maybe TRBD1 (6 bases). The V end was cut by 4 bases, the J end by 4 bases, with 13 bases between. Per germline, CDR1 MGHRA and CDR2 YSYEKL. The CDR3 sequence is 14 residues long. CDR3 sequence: CASSRTGGSTEAFF. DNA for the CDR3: TGCGCCAGCAGCCGAACGGGGGGCTCCACTGAAGCTTTCTTT.

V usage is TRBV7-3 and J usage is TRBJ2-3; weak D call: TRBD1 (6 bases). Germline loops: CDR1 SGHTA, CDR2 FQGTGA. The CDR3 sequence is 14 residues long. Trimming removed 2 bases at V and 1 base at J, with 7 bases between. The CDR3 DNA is TGTGCCAGCAGCTTAGCAGGGGGCACAGATACGCAGTATTTT. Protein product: CASSLAGGTDTQYF.

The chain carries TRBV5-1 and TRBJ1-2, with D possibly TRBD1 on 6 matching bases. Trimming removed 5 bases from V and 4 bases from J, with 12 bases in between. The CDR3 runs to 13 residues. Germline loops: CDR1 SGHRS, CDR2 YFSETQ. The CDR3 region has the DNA TGCGCCAGCAGTTCGGGGGGCGGCTATGGCTACACCTTC. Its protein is CASSSGGGYGYTF.

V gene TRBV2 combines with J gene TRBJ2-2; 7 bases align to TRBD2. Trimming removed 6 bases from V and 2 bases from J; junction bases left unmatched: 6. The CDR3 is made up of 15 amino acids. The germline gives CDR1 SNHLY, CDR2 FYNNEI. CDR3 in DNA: TGTGCCAGCAGATTTAGCGGGCCTAACACCGGGGAGCTGTTTTTT. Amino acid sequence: CASRFSGPNTGELFF.

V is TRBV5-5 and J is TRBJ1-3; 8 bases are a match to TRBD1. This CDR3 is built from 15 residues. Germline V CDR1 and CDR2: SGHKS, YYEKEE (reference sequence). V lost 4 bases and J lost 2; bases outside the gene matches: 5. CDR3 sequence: CASSLRTGTGNTIYF. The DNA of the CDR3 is TGTGCCAGCAGCCTCCGGACAGGGACTGGAAACACCATATATTTT.

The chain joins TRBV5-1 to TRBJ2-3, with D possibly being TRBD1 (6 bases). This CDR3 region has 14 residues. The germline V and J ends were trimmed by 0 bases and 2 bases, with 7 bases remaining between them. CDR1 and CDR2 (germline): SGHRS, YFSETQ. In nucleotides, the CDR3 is TGCGCCAGCAGCTTGGGGACAGCCACAGATACGCAGTATTTT. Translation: CASSLGTATDTQYF.

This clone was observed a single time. CDR3: CASSLDNYEQYF. The DNA of the CDR3 is TGTGCCAGCAGCTTAGATAACTACGAGCAGTACTTC. The chain employs TRBV11-3 and TRBJ2-7; D not certain. Germline V CDR1 and CDR2: SGHNT, YENEEA. This CDR3 has 12 amino acids. The V end was cut by 0 bases, the J end by 3 bases, with 3 bases between.

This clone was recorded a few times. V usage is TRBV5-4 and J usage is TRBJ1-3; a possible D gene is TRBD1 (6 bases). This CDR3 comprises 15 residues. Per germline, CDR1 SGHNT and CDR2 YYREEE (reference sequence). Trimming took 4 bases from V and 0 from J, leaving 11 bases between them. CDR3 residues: CASSPGQRSGNTIYF. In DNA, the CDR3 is TGTGCCAGCAGCCCTGGACAGCGCTCTGGAAACACCATATATTTT.

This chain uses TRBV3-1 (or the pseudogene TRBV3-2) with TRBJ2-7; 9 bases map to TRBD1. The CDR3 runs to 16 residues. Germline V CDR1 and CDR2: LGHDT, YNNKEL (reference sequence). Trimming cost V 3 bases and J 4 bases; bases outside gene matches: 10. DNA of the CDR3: TGTGCCAGCAGCCAGGGGACAGGGTCTAGGAGATACGAGCAGTACTTC. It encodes CASSQGTGSRRYEQYF.

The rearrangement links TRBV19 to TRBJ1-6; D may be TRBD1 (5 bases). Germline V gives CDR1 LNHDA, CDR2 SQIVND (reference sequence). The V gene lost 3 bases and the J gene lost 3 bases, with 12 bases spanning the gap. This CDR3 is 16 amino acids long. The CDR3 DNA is TGTGCCAGTAGTATTAGTGGCGGACACTATAATTCACCCCTCCACTTT. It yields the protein CASSISGGHYNSPLHF.

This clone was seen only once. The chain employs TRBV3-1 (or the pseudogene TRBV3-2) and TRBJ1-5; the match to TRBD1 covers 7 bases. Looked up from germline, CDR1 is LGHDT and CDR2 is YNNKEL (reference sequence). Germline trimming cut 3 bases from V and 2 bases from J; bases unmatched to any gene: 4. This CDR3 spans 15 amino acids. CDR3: CASSQAGTGNQPQHF. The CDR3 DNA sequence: TGTGCCAGCAGCCAGGCCGGGACAGGCAATCAGCCCCAGCATTTT.

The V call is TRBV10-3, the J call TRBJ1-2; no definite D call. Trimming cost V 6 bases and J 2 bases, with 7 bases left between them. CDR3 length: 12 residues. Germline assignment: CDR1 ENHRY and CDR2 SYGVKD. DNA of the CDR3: TGTGCCATCAGCGGGGAAAACTATGGCTACACCTTC. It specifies CAISGENYGYTF.

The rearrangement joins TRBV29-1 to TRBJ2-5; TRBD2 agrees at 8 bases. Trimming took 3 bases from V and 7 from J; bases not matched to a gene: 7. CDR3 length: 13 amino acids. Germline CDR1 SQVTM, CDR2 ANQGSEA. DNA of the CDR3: TGCAGCGTTGAGGCGAGCGGGAGCTGGACCCAGTACTTC. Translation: CSVEASGSWTQYF.

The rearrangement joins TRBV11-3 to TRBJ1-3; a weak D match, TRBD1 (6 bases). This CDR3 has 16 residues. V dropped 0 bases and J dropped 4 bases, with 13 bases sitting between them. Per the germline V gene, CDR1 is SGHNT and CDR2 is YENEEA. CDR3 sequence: CASSLDPGRGGNTIYF. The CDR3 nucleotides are TGTGCCAGCAGCTTAGACCCCGGCAGGGGAGGAAACACCATATATTTT.

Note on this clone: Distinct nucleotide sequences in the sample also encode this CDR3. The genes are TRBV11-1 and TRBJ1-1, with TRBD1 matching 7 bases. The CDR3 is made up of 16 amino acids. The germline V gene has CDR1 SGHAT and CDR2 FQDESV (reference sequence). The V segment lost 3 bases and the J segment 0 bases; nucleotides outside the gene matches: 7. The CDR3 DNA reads TGTGCCAGCAGCTTCGAGGGGGCGGCACTGAACACTGAAGCTTTCTTT. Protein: CASSFEGAALNTEAFF.

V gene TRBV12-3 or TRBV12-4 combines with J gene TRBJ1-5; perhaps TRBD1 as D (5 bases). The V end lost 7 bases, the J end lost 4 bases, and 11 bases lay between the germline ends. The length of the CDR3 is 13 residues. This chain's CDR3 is CASTLRGNQPQHF. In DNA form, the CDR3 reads TGTGCCAGCACCCTTAGGGGAAATCAGCCCCAGCATTTT.

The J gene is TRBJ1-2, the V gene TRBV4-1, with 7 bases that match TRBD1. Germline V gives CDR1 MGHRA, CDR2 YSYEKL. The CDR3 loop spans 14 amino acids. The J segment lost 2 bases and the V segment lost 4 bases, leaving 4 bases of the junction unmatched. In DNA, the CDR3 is TGCGCCAGCAGCCTTCAGACAGGGAACTATGGCTACACCTTC. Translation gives CASSLQTGNYGYTF.

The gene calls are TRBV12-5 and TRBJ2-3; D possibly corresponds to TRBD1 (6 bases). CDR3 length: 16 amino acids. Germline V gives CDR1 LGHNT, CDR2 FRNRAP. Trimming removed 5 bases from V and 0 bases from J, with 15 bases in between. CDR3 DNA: TGTGCTAGTGGTCAACTCACAGGGCCGAGCACAGATACGCAGTATTTT. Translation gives CASGQLTGPSTDTQYF.

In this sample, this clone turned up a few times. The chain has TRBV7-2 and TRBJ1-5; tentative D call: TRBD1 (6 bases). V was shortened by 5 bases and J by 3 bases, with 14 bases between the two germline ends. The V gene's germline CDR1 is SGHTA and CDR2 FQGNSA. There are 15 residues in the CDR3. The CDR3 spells CASSPGTNFNQPQHF. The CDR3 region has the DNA TGTGCCAGCAGCCCCGGGACAAACTTCAATCAGCCCCAGCATTTT.

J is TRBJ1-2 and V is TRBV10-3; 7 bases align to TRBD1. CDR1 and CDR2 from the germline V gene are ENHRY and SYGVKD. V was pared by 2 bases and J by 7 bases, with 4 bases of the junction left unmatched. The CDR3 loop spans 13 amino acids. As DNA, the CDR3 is TGTGCCATCAGTGAGGACAGGGAAACTGGCTACACCTTC. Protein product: CAISEDRETGYTF.

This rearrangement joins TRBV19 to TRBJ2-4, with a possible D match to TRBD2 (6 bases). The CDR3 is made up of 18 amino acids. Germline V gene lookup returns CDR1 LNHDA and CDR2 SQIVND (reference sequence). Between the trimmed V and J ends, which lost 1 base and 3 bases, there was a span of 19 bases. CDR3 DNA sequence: TGTGCCAGTAGTATAGGTTGGGGAGAGGAGGAGGGCAAAAACATTCAGTACTTC. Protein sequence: CASSIGWGEEEGKNIQYF.

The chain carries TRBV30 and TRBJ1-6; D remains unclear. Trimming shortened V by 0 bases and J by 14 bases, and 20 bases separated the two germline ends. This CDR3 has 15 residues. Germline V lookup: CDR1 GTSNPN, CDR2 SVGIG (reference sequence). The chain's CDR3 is CAWSVRGRVSGTLHF. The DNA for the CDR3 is TGTGCCTGGAGTGTAAGAGGGCGGGTTAGTGGAACCCTCCACTTT.